This TCR beta chain emerged from a study of regulatory T cells in long-lasting Graves disease. The study's findings and limits: Favored usage of TRBV28, TRBJ1-2 and TRBJ2-5 was recorded in persistent disease.

This clonotype was observed at least ten times. Its antigen remains unidentified. The CDR3 has 16 amino acids. The V segment lost 5 bases and the J segment 2 bases; nucleotides outside the gene matches: 6. The V gene's germline CDR1 is MDHEN and CDR2 SYDVKM. Arm-PCR of CDR3 regions and iRepertoire HTBI primers were used to build TCR beta libraries. TCRdb re-called the multiplex PCR reads through MiXCR, storing one row per CDR3 protein. The sample gives approximately 400,000 distinct CDR3 sequences, roughly 10% of which show up once; 18% is in the top ten. The time point here: newly diagnosed GD, antithyroid drugs for less than 3 months. Generation of the TCR library employed RNA extracted from PBMCs. The same data also went into a second study, on T cells in Graves' hyperthyroidism and ophthalmopathy.

This receptor was obtained from a woman younger than 35 with Graves disease. The V gene is TRBV28, the J gene TRBJ2-1; 10 bases map to TRBD2. Sequenced here: peripheral blood mononuclear cells (PBMCs), sampled at new diagnosis, from a patient treated with antithyroid drugs. The CDR3: CASSEFSGRAYNEQFF. CDR3 nucleotide sequence: TGTGCCAGCAGTGAATTCAGCGGGAGGGCCTACAATGAGCAGTTCTTC.